Detailed here is one T cell receptor (beta chain). This clone occurred a few times. Its antigen is currently not known. Base qualities are not at hand, and no much larger clone is one base apart. The treatment or condition label, read with the paper, signifies: nivolumab (PD-1 blockade) given before sampling. The DNeasy Blood and Tissue Kit was used to extract DNA from formalin-fixed paraffin-embedded specimens. The immunoSEQ assay was used to amplify and sequence the TCR beta locus, producing bulk TCR Vbeta CDR3 data. Per the original workflow: CDR3s were excluded if they were non-productive, were shorter than 7 amino acids, or did not start with C or end with F/W. Only specimens with at least 1000 reads were analysed, and clonotypes were defined at the amino acid level. To compute clonality, Pielou's evenness was subtracted from 1. To equalize library sizes, abundance-weighted random subsampling with replacement was performed 100 times so that 95% confidence intervals could be reported. The Morisita overlap index was used to quantify repertoire overlap, and for each specimen the top 40 clones were checked for overlap with the irAE. Sourced from immuneACCESS, this table was stored by TCRdb with only in-frame sequences that have V and J called. A share of the clones is absent; for the studies checked, an unresolved V gene accounts for under half, and the remainder has no known explanation. From that table come the V and J calls and clone size; the DNA was used to work out D and trimming. This sample is represented by about 11,000 clones; about 90% of them were singletons. The top ten constitute more than 1.4% of the sample.

This record belongs to a study of T cells in tumors and immune-related adverse events (TCRdb year 2021). The sequence came from a female donor with metastatic renal cell carcinoma. Sequenced material: lymph node tissue, taken from a patient treated with anti-PD-1 therapy.

CDR3 sequence: CAISESAGRGNTEAFF. The DNA sequence is given as TGTGCCATCAGTGAGTCAGCGGGCCGCGGAAACACTGAAGCTTTCTTT. The V and J genes are TRBV10-3 and TRBJ1-1, with the D gene uncertain. V drops 0 bases and J drops 2 bases, leaving 13 bases in between. CDR1 and CDR2, per the germline V gene, are ENHRY and SYGVKD. The CDR3 runs 16 amino acids, cysteine and phenylalanine included. The kept DNA is CDR3 alone, 48 bases in frame from the first base.